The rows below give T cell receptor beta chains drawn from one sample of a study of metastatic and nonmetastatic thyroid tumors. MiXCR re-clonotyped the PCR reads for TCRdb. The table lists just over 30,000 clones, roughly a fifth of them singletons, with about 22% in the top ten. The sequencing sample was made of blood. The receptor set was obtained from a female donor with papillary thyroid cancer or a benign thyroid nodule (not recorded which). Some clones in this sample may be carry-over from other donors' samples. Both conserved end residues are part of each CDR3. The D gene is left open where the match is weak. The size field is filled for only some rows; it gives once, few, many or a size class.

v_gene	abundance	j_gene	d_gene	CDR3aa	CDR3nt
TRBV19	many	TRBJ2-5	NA	CATTKENQETQYF	TGTGCCACCACGAAGGAGAACCAAGAGACCCAGTACTTC
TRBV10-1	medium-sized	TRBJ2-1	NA	CASSESTLARNEQFF	TGCGCCAGCAGTGAGTCGACATTAGCCCGCAATGAGCAGTTCTTC
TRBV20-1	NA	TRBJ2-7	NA	CSARVPRPGPYEQYF	TGCAGTGCTAGGGTACCGCGCCCGGGACCCTACGAGCAGTACTTC
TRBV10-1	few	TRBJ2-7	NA	CASSQLPGGEQYF	TGCGCCAGCAGTCAACTCCCCGGGGGAGAGCAGTACTTC
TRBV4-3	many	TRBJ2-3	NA	CASSQGTSYSADTQYF	TGCGCCAGCAGCCAAGGGACCTCTTATTCGGCAGATACGCAGTATTTT
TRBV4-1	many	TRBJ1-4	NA	CASSLTVTTNEKLFF	TGCGCCAGCAGCCTTACAGTTACAACTAATGAAAAACTGTTTTTT
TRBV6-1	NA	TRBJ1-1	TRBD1	CASLQGDRDTEAFF	TGTGCCAGCTTACAGGGGGATCGGGACACTGAAGCTTTCTTT
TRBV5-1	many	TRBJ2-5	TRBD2	CASSSMTSGETQYF	TGCGCCAGCAGCTCAATGACTAGCGGGGAGACCCAGTACTTC
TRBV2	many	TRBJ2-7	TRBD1	CASRRTGLSYEQYF	TGTGCCAGCAGAAGGACAGGGCTCTCCTACGAGCAGTACTTC
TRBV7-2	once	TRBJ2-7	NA	CASSPTGSPYEQYF	TGTGCCAGCAGCCCGACAGGATCCCCCTACGAGCAGTACTTC
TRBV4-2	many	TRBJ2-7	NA	CASSQAPGQSRDEQYF	TGTGCCAGCAGCCAAGCTCCGGGGCAGAGTAGGGACGAGCAGTACTTC
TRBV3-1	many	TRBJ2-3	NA	CASSQARFDTDTQYF	TGTGCCAGCAGCCAAGCACGTTTCGACACAGATACGCAGTATTTT
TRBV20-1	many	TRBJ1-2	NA	CSAHLSGGYGYTF	TGCAGTGCTCACCTATCCGGGGGCTATGGCTACACCTTC
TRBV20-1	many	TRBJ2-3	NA	CSAKGDATDTQYF	TGCAGTGCTAAGGGGGACGCCACAGATACGCAGTATTTT
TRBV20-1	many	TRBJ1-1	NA	CSARTELYTEAFF	TGCAGTGCTAGGACAGAACTATACACTGAAGCTTTCTTT
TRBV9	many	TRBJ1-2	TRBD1	CASSVEGQGTNYGYTF	TGTGCCAGCAGCGTAGAGGGACAGGGGACGAACTATGGCTACACCTTC
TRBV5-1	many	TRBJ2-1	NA	CASSLGGHSSYNEQFF	TGCGCCAGCAGCTTGGGCGGACACAGCTCCTACAATGAGCAGTTCTTC
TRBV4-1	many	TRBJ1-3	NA	CASSQSSMGFSGTGNTIYF	TGCGCCAGCAGCCAAAGTTCGATGGGATTCTCAGGGACTGGAAACACCATATATTTT
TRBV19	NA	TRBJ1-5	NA	CASSIRREDNQPRHF	TGTGCCAGTAGTATTCGCAGGGAGGACAATCAGCCCCGGCATTTT
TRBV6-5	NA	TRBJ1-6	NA	CASSYLPSDTDGSPLHF	TGTGCCAGCAGTTACCTCCCCTCGGACACGGATGGATCACCCCTCCACTTT
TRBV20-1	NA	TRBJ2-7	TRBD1	CSATGTAYEQYF	TGCAGTGCAACCGGGACAGCCTACGAGCAGTACTTC
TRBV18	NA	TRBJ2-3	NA	CASSPNRELDTQYF	TGTGCCAGCTCACCAAACAGGGAGTTAGATACGCAGTATTTT
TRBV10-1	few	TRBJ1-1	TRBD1	CASSKNRGRTEAFF	TGCGCCAGCAGTAAAAACAGGGGCAGAACTGAAGCTTTCTTT
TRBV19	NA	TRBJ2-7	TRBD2	CASSIEAGGGAQYF	TGTGCCAGTAGTATAGAGGCCGGCGGGGGGGCTCAGTACTTC
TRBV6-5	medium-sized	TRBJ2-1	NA	CASSYRQGGNYNEQFF	TGTGCCAGCAGTTATCGCCAGGGGGGCAACTACAATGAGCAGTTCTTC
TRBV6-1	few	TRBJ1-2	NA	CASSGPSQANNYGYTF	TGTGCCAGCAGCGGACCCTCTCAGGCTAACAACTATGGCTACACCTTC
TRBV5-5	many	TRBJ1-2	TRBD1	CASSLPDRGYGYTF	TGTGCCAGCAGCCTCCCGGACAGGGGCTATGGCTACACCTTC
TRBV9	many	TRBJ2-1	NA	CASSVGRYNEQFF	TGTGCCAGCAGCGTAGGGCGCTACAATGAGCAGTTCTTC
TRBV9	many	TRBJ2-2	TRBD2	CASSVTSLAGDTGELFF	TGTGCCAGCAGCGTAACCTCACTAGCGGGGGACACCGGGGAGCTGTTTTTT
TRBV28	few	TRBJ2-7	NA	CASSLLHGATYEQYF	TGTGCCAGCAGTTTGCTTCACGGGGCGACCTACGAGCAGTACTTC
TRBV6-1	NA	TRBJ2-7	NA	CASSITTRDEQYF	TGTGCCAGCAGTATAACAACCCGGGACGAGCAGTACTTC
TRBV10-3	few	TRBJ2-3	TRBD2	CAITAGARDTQYF	TGTGCCATCACCGCGGGAGCGAGGGATACGCAGTATTTT
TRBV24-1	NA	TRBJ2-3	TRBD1	CATGTGIGTDTQYF	TGTGCCACCGGGACAGGGATAGGTACAGATACGCAGTATTTT
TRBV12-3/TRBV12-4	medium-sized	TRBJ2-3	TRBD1	CASSNDRAHTQYF	TGTGCCAGCAGTAATGACAGGGCCCATACGCAGTATTTT
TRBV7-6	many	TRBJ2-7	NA	CASSLEGRLYEQYF	TGTGCCAGCAGCTTAGAGGGACGTCTTTACGAGCAGTACTTC
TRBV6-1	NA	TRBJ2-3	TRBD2	CASSEKLAGADTQYF	TGTGCCAGCAGTGAAAAACTAGCGGGAGCAGATACGCAGTATTTT
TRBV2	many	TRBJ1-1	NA	CATTRGRDTEAFF	TGTGCCACTACGAGGGGGAGGGACACTGAAGCTTTCTTT
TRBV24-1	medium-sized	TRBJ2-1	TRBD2	CATSGGGGAYNEQFF	TGTGCCACCAGTGGCGGCGGGGGGGCCTACAATGAGCAGTTCTTC
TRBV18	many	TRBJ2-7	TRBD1	CASSLGQGSPYEQYF	TGTGCCAGCTCACTCGGACAGGGGTCTCCTTACGAGCAGTACTTC
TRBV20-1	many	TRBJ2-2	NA	CSARAPGELFF	TGCAGTGCTAGGGCCCCCGGGGAGCTGTTTTTT
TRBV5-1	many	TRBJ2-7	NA	CASSPGTDDFYEQYF	TGCGCCAGCAGCCCCGGCACGGACGATTTTTACGAGCAGTACTTC
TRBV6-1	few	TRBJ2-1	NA	CASFFSQGSNEQFF	TGTGCCAGCTTTTTTTCCCAAGGGTCCAATGAGCAGTTCTTC
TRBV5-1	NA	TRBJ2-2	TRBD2	CASSLGGSGSVTGELFF	TGCGCCAGCAGCTTGGGGGGTAGCGGGAGCGTCACCGGGGAGCTGTTTTTT
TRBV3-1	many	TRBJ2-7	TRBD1	CASSDWDSGEQYF	TGTGCCAGCAGTGATTGGGACAGCGGCGAGCAGTACTTC
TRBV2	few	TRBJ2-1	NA	CASSEGGGERQFF	TGTGCCAGCAGTGAAGGTGGGGGCGAAAGGCAGTTCTTC
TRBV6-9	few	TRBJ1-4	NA	CASSLVLNEKLFF	TGTGCCAGCAGTTTGGTCCTCAATGAAAAACTGTTTTTT
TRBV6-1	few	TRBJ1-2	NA	CASSESGVANYGYTF	TGTGCCAGCAGTGAAAGCGGGGTCGCTAACTATGGCTACACCTTC
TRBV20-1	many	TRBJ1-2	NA	CSARDTGHYGYTF	TGCAGTGCTAGAGATACCGGGCACTATGGCTACACCTTC
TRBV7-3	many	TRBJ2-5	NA	CASSPSDGETQYF	TGTGCCAGCAGCCCTTCTGACGGAGAGACCCAGTACTTC
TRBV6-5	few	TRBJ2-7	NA	CASSYGGGASYEQYF	TGTGCCAGCAGTTACGGGGGGGGCGCTTCCTACGAGCAGTACTTC
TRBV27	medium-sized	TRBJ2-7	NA	CASSLSGTEQYF	TGTGCCAGCAGTTTATCCGGGACCGAGCAGTACTTC
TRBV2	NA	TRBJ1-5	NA	CASNPFDSNQPQHF	TGTGCCAGCAATCCTTTTGATAGCAATCAGCCCCAGCATTTT
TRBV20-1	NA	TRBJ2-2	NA	CSAREALANTGELFF	TGCAGTGCTAGAGAAGCACTAGCGAACACCGGGGAGCTGTTTTTT
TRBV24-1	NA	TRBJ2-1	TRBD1	CATSDQRTGKSYNEQFF	TGTGCCACCAGTGACCAACGGACAGGGAAGTCCTACAATGAGCAGTTCTTC
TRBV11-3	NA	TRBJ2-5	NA	CASSLFETQYF	TGTGCCAGCAGCTTGTTCGAGACCCAGTACTTC
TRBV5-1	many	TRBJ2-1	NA	CASSLLPGSIGNNEQFF	TGCGCCAGCAGCTTGCTCCCAGGTTCAATCGGTAATAATGAGCAGTTCTTC
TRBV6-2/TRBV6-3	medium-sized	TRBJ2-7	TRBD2	CASSPAGGNSYEQYF	TGTGCCAGCAGTCCAGCGGGGGGGAACTCCTACGAGCAGTACTTC
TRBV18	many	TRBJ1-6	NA	CASSPDGSPLHF	TGTGCCAGCTCACCAGATGGGTCACCCCTCCACTTT
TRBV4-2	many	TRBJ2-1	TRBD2	CASSQEKGLAGLYNEQFF	TGTGCCAGCAGCCAAGAGAAAGGACTAGCGGGGCTCTACAATGAGCAGTTCTTC